These 3 T cell receptor beta chains were sequenced from one sample in a study of blood T cell repertoires in COVID-19. Profiling relied on immunoSEQ multiplex PCR, and the TCRdb table lists in-frame clones only, not all of them. The sample contains approximately 250,000 clones, about 91% of which appear only once. Material for sequencing was PBMCs or T cells enriched from blood (not recorded which). The receptors derive from a woman in her thirties or forties with acute COVID-19.

The J gene is TRBJ2-1, the V gene TRBV9, with D uncertain. This CDR3 spans 14 amino acids. V shed 0 bases and J shed 5 bases, with 9 bases lying between them. Germline V gene lookup returns CDR1 SGDLS and CDR2 YYNGEE. In nucleotides, the CDR3 is TGTGCCAGCAGCGTAGGGCAGGTCGACAATGAGCAGTTCTTC. Translating it yields CASSVGQVDNEQFF.

This chain links TRBV19 with TRBJ1-2, with 7 nucleotides matching TRBD1. CDR1 is LNHDA and CDR2 is SQIVND in the germline V gene (reference sequence). V dropped 3 bases and J dropped 4; count of bases not matched to a gene: 5. The CDR3 is 14 amino acids. The CDR3 nucleotides are TGTGCCAGTAGTATTTTGGCAGGGGGCTATGGCTACACCTTC. Protein: CASSILAGGYGYTF.

The chain uses TRBV9 and TRBJ1-4, with D unclear. This CDR3 comprises 13 residues. Per germline, CDR1 SGDLS and CDR2 YYNGEE. V was trimmed by 0 bases and J by 7 bases, leaving 7 bases between them. The CDR3 spells CASSVDDSEKLFF. DNA of the CDR3: TGTGCCAGCAGCGTAGATGACTCTGAAAAACTGTTTTTT.